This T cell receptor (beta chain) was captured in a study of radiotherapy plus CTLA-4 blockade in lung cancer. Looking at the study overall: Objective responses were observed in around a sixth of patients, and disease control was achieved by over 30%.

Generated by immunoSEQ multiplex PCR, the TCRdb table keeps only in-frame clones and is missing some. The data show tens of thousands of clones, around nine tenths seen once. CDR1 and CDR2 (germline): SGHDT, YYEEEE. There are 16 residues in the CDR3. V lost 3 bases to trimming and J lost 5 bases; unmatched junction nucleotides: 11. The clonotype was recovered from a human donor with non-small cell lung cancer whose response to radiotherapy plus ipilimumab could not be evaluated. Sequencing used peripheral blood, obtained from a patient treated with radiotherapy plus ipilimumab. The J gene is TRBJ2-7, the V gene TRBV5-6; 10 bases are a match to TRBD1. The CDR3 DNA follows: TGTGCCAGCAGCTACGCGCCGGGACAGGGGATCGACGAGCAGTACTTC. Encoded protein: CASSYAPGQGIDEQYF. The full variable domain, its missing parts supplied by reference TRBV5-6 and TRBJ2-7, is DAGVTQSPTHLIKTRGQQVTLRCSPKSGHDTVSWYQQALGQGPQFIFQYYEEEERQRGNFPDRFSGHQFPNYSSELNVNALLLGDSALYLCASSYAPGQGIDEQYFGPGTRLTVT.